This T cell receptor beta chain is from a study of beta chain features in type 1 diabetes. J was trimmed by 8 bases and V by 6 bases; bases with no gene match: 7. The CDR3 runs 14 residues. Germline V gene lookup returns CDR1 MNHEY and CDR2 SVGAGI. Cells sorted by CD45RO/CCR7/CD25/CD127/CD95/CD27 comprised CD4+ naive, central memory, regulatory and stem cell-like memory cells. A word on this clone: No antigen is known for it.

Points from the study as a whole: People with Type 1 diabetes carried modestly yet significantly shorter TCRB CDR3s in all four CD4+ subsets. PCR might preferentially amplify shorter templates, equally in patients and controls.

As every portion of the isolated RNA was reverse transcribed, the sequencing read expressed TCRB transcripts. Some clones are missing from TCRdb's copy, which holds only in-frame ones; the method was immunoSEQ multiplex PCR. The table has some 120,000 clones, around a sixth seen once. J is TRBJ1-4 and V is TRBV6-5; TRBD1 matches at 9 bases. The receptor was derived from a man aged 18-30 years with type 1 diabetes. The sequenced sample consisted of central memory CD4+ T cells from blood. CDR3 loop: CASSPQGAEEKLFF. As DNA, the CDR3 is TGTGCCAGCAGCCCACAGGGGGCTGAGGAAAAACTGTTTTTT.